This T cell receptor (beta chain) was sequenced during a study of response to subunit inactivated influenza vaccine. The CDR3 extends over 12 amino acids. The germline V gene has CDR1 SGHRS and CDR2 YFSETQ. Study observations and caveats: Authors suggested seasonal influenza vaccinations each recruit few new T cells.

TCRdb re-derived calls from the RT-PCR reads in MiXCR, one entry per CDR3 protein. In the table there are about 520,000 distinct CDR3 sequences, 25% of which are singletons. With respect to this clonotype: Antigen specificity is unknown. One junction end disagrees with the germline gene, perhaps due to a read error.

This rearrangement joins TRBV5-1 to TRBJ1-6, with D perhaps matching TRBD1 (5 bases). This TCR came from a man in his fifties who received an inactivated influenza vaccine. The sample here was CD4+ T cells sorted from PBMCs, taken roughly 5 days after vaccination. CDR3 sequence (DNA): TGTGCCAGCAGTTTAGGGGCTTCACCCCTCCACTTT. Amino acid sequence: CASSLGASPLHF.